This T cell receptor (beta chain) was sequenced for a study of T cell responses to AZD1222 COVID-19 vaccine. Turning to this clone: No antigen is known for it.

Study-wide findings and caveats: Breadth and depth of Spike-specific TCRs rose after two AZD1222 doses. It was only a handful of AZD1222 recipients who were seropositive at baseline. Of spike-specific TCRs, nearly half reportedly target regions left unmutated in variants. Donors skewed white British and female; clonal diversity was possibly underestimated.

Some clones are missing from TCRdb's copy, which holds only in-frame ones; the method was immunoSEQ multiplex PCR. The data show 150,000 to 200,000 clones, with around 86% seen just once and 2.5% to 3% held by the top ten. The input for sequencing was peripheral blood, taken on day 0 of MenACWY control vaccination. The sequence derives from an adult in good health.

DNA of the CDR3: TGTGCCAGCAGCTCCACATTGCAAGAGACCCAGTACTTC. It specifies CASSSTLQETQYF. This sequence joins TRBV7-3 and TRBJ2-5; D is undetermined. This CDR3 comprises 13 residues. In germline, CDR1 is SGHTA, CDR2 FQGTGA. The germline V and J ends were trimmed by 4 bases and 2 bases, with 8 bases remaining between them. Full variable domain (rest looked up from reference TRBV7-3 and TRBJ2-5): GAGVSQTPSNKVTEKGKYVELRCDPISGHTALYWYRQSLGQGPEFLIYFQGTGAADDSGLPNDRFFAVRPEGSVSTLKIQRTERGDSAVYLCASSSTLQETQYFGPGTRLLVL.